This T cell receptor (beta chain) is drawn from a study of OX40 agonist ivuxolimab in advanced cancers. The overall study: Partial responses were seen in three patients, one with hepatocellular carcinoma and two with cutaneous melanoma. Study-level findings and limits: The antigen specificity of the peripheral T cells (those that were expanded) was not determined.

Assay: immunoSEQ multiplex PCR; the TCRdb copy retains only in-frame clones and omits some. The sample records about 91,000 clones, approximately 88% being singletons. As regards this clone: Its antigen is not known.

The CDR3 runs 14 residues. The germline V gene encodes CDR1 PRHDT and CDR2 FYEKMQ (reference sequence). V lost 3 bases and J lost 6, with 12 bases in between. This rearrangement joins TRBV13 to TRBJ2-1, with D unresolved. Material: CD4+ or CD8+ T cells sorted from blood, obtained in a trial of the OX40 agonist ivuxolimab. This sequence originates from an adult with an advanced solid tumor such as melanoma, head and neck, liver or kidney cancer. The CDR3 is CASSFIGLLNEQFF. The CDR3 DNA reads TGTGCCAGCAGCTTTATCGGGCTGCTCAATGAGCAGTTCTTC.